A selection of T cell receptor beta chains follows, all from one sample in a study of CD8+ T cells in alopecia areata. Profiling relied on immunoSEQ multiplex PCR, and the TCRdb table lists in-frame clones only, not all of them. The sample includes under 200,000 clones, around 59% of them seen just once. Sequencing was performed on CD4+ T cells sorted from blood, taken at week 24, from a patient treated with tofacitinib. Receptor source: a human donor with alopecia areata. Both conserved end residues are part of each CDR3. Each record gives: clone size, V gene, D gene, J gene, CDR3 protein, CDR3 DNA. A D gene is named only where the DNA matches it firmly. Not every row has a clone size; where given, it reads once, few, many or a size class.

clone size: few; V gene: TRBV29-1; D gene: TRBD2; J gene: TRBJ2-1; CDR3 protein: CSVAPGLVNEQFF; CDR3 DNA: TGCAGCGTCGCCCCCGGACTAGTCAATGAGCAGTTCTTC
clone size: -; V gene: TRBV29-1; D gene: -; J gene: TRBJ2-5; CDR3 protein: CSADRNLKETQYF; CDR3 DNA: TGCAGCGCGGACAGAAACCTAAAAGAGACCCAGTACTTC
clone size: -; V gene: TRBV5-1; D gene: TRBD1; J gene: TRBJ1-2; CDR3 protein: CASSPGQGSGYTF; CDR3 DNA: TGCGCCAGCAGCCCGGGACAGGGGAGCGGCTACACCTTC
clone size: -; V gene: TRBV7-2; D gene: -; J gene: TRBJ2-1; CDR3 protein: CASSPTPGQVLHEQFF; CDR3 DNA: TGTGCCAGCAGCCCAACACCGGGACAAGTTCTCCATGAGCAGTTCTTC
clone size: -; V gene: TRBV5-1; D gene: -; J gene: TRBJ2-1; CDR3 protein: CASSLEPVGEQFF; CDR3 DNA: TGCGCCAGCAGCTTGGAGCCCGTAGGTGAGCAGTTCTTC
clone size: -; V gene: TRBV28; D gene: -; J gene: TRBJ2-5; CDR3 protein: CASSQGLGAEYQETQYF; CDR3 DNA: TGTGCCAGCAGTCAAGGACTTGGGGCCGAATACCAAGAGACCCAGTACTTC
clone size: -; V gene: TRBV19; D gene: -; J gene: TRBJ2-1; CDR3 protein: CASTGQVDNEQFF; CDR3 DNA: TGTGCCAGTACAGGGCAGGTAGACAATGAGCAGTTCTTC
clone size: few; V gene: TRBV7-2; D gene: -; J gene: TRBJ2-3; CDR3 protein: CASSPRRGGTDTQYF; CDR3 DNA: TGTGCCAGCAGCCCCCGGAGAGGGGGCACAGATACGCAGTATTTT
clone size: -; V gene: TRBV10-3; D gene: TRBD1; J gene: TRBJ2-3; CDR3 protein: CAISGPGQVTSTDTQYF; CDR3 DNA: TGTGCCATCAGTGGTCCGGGACAGGTGACTAGCACAGATACGCAGTATTTT
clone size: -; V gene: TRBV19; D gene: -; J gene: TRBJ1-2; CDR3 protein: CASIKGPGYGYTF; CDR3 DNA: TGTGCCAGTATTAAAGGCCCAGGGTATGGCTACACCTTC
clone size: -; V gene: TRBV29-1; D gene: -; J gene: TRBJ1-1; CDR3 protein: CSVDAATIGAFF; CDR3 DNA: TGCAGCGTTGATGCCGCTACGATTGGAGCTTTCTTT
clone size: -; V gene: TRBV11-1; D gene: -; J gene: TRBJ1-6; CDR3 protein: CASSPRGGNSPLHF; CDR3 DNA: TGTGCCAGCAGCCCCAGAGGAGGTAATTCACCCCTCCACTTT
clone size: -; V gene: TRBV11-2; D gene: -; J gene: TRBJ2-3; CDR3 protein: CASSRNTGGYTDTQYF; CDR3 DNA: TGTGCCAGCAGCCGAAATACGGGGGGCTACACAGATACGCAGTATTTT
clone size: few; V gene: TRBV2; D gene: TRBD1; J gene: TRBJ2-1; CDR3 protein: CASSGQGALGEQFF; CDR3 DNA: TGTGCCAGCTCAGGACAGGGGGCGTTGGGTGAGCAGTTCTTC
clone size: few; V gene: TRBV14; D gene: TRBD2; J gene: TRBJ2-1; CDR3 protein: CASSQTSGGQKNYNEQFF; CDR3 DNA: TGTGCCAGCAGCCAAACTAGCGGGGGCCAAAAAAACTACAATGAGCAGTTCTTC
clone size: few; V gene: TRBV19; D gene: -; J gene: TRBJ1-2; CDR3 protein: CASSSAGGTYGYTF; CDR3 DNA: TGTGCCAGTTCCTCAGCGGGCGGCACTTACGGCTACACCTTC
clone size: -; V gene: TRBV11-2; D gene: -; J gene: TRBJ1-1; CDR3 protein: CASSLNRDGGAFF; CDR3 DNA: TGTGCCAGCAGCCTCAATCGGGACGGGGGAGCTTTCTTT
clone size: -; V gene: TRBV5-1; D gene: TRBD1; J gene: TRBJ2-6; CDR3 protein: CASSSTGGTSGANVLTF; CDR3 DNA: TGCGCCAGCAGCTCGACAGGGGGCACCTCTGGGGCCAACGTCCTGACTTTC
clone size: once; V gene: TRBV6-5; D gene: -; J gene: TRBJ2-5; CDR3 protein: CASSPGFRGGETQYF; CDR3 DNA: TGTGCCAGCAGCCCAGGGTTTCGCGGCGGAGAGACCCAGTACTTC
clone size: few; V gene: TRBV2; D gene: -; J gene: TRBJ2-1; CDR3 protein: CASTESQRSEQFF; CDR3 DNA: TGTGCCAGCACCGAGTCGCAGCGAAGTGAGCAGTTCTTC
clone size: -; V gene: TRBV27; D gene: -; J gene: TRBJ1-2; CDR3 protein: CASSLGLSYTF; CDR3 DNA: TGTGCCAGCAGTTTGGGCCTGAGCTACACCTTC
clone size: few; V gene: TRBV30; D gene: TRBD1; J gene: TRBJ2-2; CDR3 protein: CAWGTGQGSTGELFF; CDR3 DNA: TGTGCCTGGGGAACAGGACAGGGTAGCACCGGGGAGCTGTTTTTT
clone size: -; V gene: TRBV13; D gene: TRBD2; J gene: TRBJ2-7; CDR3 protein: CASSSSGGRDEQYF; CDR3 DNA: TGTGCCAGCAGCTCGAGTGGGGGGAGGGACGAGCAGTACTTC